This is a list of T cell receptor beta chains from one sample in a study of blood T cells in healthy people across ages. TCRdb called the 5' RACE reads again in MiXCR, with one record for every CDR3 protein. In the table there are about a million distinct CDR3 sequences, under 50% of which are singletons. The sequencing sample was made of blood. These TCRs come from a man in his thirties or forties in good health. The CDR3 runs from the conserved cysteine through the conserved F or W. Fields, in order: J gene, clone size, D gene, V gene, CDR3 DNA, CDR3 protein. The D gene is left open where the match is weak. Size tells how often a clone was seen (once, few, many) or the class of an expanded clone, and some rows leave it out.

TRBJ1-5,many,.,TRBV28,TGTGCCAGCAGTTTGGATATTCAGCCCCAGCATTTT,CASSLDIQPQHF
TRBJ2-7,many,.,TRBV7-2,TGTGCCAGCAGCCCTCGAACACTGAGCTCCTACGAGCAGTACTTC,CASSPRTLSSYEQYF
TRBJ2-3,.,.,TRBV12-3/TRBV12-4,TGTGCCAGCAGTACAGGGAGTTTCACAGATACGCAGTATTTT,CASSTGSFTDTQYF
TRBJ2-1,few,.,TRBV7-9,TGTGCCAGCAGCTTACTCTCCTACGGGACCTACAATGAGCAGTTCTTC,CASSLLSYGTYNEQFF
TRBJ1-2,.,.,TRBV4-3,TGCGCCAGCAGCGACCTGGACACAAACTATGGCTACACCTTC,CASSDLDTNYGYTF
TRBJ1-4,.,TRBD1,TRBV4-3,TGCGCCAGCAGCCAAGATCATAATAGCAGGGGGGAAAAACTGTTTTTT,CASSQDHNSRGEKLFF
TRBJ2-3,.,.,TRBV6-4,TGTGCCGACAGTGATCGGGGCACAGATACGCAGTATTTT,CADSDRGTDTQYF
TRBJ2-1,.,TRBD2,TRBV6-2/TRBV6-3,TGTGCCAGCAGTTCCGCTCGAGTAGCGGGGGACCTGAAGTCCTACAATGAGCAGTTCTTC,CASSSARVAGDLKSYNEQFF
TRBJ2-3,.,.,TRBV4-3,TGCGCCAGCAGCCAAGAGGGGCGCACAGATACGCAGTATTTT,CASSQEGRTDTQYF
TRBJ2-1,.,.,TRBV5-1,TGCGCCAGCAGCCGCAGCCCTCTTGCGGGGCCCGACAATGAGCAGTTCTTC,CASSRSPLAGPDNEQFF
TRBJ1-5,.,.,TRBV20-1,TGCAGTGCTCACACCGGGGGGCGCGGGCAGCCCCAGCATTTT,CSAHTGGRGQPQHF
TRBJ2-7,.,.,TRBV5-1,TGCGCCAGCAGCTTGTTCGGTGGGACCTCCTACGAGCAGTACTTC,CASSLFGGTSYEQYF
TRBJ2-7,.,TRBD2,TRBV3-1,TGTGCCAGCAGCCAGAGCGGGGGGGCGAACGAGCAGTACTTC,CASSQSGGANEQYF
TRBJ1-6,many,TRBD1,TRBV20-1,TGCAGTGGGTTACCCGGGACAGGGGGAATTAATTCACCCCTCCACTTT,CSGLPGTGGINSPLHF
TRBJ2-1,.,.,TRBV12-3/TRBV12-4,TGTGCCAGCACAAGAAGGGACGCGATATACAATGAGCAGTTCTTC,CASTRRDAIYNEQFF
TRBJ1-5,.,.,TRBV2,TGTGCCAGCAGTCGGGACCGATACAATCAGCCCCAGCATTTT,CASSRDRYNQPQHF
TRBJ2-1,many,TRBD2,TRBV3-1,TGTGCCAGCAGCCAAGAGACGTGGGCGGGGGGTGAGCAGTTCTTC,CASSQETWAGGEQFF
TRBJ2-5,.,.,TRBV27,TGTGCCAGCAGTTTTTATGGGGCCCAAGAGACCCAGTACTTC,CASSFYGAQETQYF
TRBJ2-7,many,TRBD1,TRBV6-5,TGTGCCAGCAGCCCCCGCAGGGGGCCTTCCTACGAGCAGTACTTC,CASSPRRGPSYEQYF
TRBJ2-1,.,TRBD2,TRBV5-1,TGCACCAGCAGCTTGGAGGGACTATACTCCTACAATGAGCAGTTCTTC,CTSSLEGLYSYNEQFF
TRBJ2-4,.,TRBD1,TRBV30,TGTGCCTGGAGTGAGGGACAGGCCAAAAACATTCAGTACTTC,CAWSEGQAKNIQYF
TRBJ2-1,.,.,TRBV6-2/TRBV6-3,TGTGCCAGCACCGATAACAGGGCTACCTGCAACGAGCACTTCTTC,CASTDNRATCNEHFF